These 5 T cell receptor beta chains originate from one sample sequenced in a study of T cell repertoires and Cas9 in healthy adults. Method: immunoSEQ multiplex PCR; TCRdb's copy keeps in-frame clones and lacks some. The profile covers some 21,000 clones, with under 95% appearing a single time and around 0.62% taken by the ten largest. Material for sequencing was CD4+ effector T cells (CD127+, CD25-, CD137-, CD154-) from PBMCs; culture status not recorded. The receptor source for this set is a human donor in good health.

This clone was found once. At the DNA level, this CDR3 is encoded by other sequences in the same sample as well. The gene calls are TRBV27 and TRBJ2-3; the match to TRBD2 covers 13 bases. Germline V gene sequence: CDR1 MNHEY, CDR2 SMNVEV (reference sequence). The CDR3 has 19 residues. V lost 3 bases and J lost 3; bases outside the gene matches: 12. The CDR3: CASSFLGLAGVRTTDTQYF. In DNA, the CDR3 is TGTGCCAGCAGTTTCCTCGGACTAGCGGGGGTTAGAACAACAGATACGCAGTATTTT.

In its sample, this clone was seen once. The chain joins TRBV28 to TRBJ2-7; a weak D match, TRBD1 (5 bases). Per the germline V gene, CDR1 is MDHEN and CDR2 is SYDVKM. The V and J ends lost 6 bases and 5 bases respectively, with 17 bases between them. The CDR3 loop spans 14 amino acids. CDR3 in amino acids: CASSYPGIVNEQYF. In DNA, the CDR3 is TGTGCCAGCAGCTACCCAGGGATTGTAAACGAGCAGTACTTC.

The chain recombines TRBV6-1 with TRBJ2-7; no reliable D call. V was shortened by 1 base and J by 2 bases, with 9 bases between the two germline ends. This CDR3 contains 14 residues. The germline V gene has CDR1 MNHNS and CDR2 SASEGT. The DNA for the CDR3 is TGTGCCAGCAGTGAAGGAAGAGGCCCCTACGAGCAGTACTTC. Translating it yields CASSEGRGPYEQYF.

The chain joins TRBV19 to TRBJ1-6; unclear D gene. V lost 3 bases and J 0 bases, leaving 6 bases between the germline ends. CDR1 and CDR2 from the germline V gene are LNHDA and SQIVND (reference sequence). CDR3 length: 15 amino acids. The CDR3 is CASSIQSSYNSPLHF. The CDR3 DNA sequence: TGTGCCAGTAGTATCCAAAGCTCCTATAATTCACCCCTCCACTTT.

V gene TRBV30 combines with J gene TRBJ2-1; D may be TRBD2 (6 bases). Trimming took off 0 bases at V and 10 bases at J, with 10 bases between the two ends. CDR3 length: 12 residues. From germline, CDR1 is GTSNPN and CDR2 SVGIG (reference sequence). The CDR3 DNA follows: TGTGCCTGGAGTGTACGGGGGTCCGAGCAGTTCTTC. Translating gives CAWSVRGSEQFF.